This T cell receptor (beta chain) was recorded in a study of cytomegalovirus exposure and HLA in healthy donors. Samples came from healthy bone marrow donors. Germline V gene data show CDR1 as LNHDA and CDR2 as SQIVND (reference sequence). The CDR3 length is 16 residues. V trimming: 3 bases; J trimming: 0 bases; junction bases outside the gene matches: 7. Of note for this clone: What it binds is not known.

General study findings and limits: The availability of immune exposure information extended only to CMV serostatus. When a later analysis was performed, an Asian-associated ancestry cluster reportedly had fewer N-insertions than the approximately 690-donor mean. A list of around 150 TCR beta chains associated with cytomegalovirus was given.

The PCR contained 60 Vbeta and 13 Jbeta primers. Generated by immunoSEQ multiplex PCR, the TCRdb table keeps only in-frame clones and is missing some. The sample includes some 94,000 clones, around 77% of them seen just once. The chain couples TRBV19 to TRBJ1-1; the match to TRBD1 covers 7 bases. The specimen was PBMCs. The sequence was obtained from a man aged 40-50 years in good health and CMV-seronegative. This CDR3 reads CASSMGRGYMNTEAFF. The CDR3, as DNA: TGTGCCAGTAGTATGGGCAGGGGGTACATGAACACTGAAGCTTTCTTT.